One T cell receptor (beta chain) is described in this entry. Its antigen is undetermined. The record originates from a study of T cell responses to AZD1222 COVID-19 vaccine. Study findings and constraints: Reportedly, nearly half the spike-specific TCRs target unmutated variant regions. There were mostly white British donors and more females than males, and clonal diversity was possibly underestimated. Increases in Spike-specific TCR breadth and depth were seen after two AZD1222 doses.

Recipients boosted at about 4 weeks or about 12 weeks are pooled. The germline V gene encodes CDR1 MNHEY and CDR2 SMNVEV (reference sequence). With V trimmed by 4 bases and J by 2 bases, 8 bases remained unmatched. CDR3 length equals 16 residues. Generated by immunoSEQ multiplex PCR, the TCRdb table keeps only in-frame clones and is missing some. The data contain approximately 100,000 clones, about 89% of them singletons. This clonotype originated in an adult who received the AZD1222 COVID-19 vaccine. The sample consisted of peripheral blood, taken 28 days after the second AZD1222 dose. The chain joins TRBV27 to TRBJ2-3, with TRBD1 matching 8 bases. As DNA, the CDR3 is TGTGCCAGCAGTTCCCTGGGACAGGTGTTCACAGATACGCAGTATTTT. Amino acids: CASSSLGQVFTDTQYF.